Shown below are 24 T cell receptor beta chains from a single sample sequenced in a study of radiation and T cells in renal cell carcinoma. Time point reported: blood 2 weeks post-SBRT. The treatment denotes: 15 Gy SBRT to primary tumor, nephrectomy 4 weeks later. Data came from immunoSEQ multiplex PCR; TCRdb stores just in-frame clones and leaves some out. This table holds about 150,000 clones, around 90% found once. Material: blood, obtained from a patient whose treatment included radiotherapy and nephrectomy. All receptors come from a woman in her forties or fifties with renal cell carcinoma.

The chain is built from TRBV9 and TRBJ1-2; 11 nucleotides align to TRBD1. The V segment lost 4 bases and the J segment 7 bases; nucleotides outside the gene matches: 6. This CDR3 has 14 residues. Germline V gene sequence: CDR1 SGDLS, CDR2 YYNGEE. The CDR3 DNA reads TGTGCCAGCAGCTCCTGGACAGGGGGCGGTGGCTACACCTTC. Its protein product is CASSSWTGGGGYTF.

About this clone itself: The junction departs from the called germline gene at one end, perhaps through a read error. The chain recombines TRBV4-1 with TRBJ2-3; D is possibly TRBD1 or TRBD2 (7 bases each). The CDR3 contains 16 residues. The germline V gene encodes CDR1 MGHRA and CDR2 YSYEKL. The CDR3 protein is CASSQAGTEIADTQYF. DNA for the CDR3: TGCGCCAGCAGTCAAGCGGGGACAGAGATAGCAGATACGCAGTATTTT.

The CDR3, as DNA: TGCAGCGGAGGGGGGACTAGCCGTGGGGGTGAGCAGTTCTTC. Its protein product is CSGGGTSRGGEQFF. This rearrangement joins TRBV29-1 to TRBJ2-1; 9 nucleotides match TRBD2. The trim removed 7 bases at V and 9 bases at J, leaving 13 bases unmatched. Germline V CDR1 and CDR2: SQVTM, ANQGSEA. The CDR3 is 14 amino acids.

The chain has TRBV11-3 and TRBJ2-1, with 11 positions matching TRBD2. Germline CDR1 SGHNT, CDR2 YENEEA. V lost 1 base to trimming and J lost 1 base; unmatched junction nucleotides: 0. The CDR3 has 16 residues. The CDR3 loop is CASSLASGGSYNEQFF. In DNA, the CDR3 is TGTGCCAGCAGCTTAGCTAGCGGGGGGTCCTACAATGAGCAGTTCTTC.

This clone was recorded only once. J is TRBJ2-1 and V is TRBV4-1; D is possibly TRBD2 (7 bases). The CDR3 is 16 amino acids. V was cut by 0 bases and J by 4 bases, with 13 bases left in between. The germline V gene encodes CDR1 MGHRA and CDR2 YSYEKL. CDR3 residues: CASSQDGAGAYNEQFF. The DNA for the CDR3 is TGCGCCAGCAGCCAAGATGGGGCGGGGGCATACAATGAGCAGTTCTTC.

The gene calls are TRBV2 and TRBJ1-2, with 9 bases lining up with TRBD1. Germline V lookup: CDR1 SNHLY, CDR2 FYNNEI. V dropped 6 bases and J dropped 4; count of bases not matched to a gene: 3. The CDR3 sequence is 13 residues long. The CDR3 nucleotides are TGTGCCAGCAGGGACAGGGGTGGCTATGGCTACACCTTC. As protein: CASRDRGGYGYTF. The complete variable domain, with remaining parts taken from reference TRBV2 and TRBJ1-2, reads EPEVTQTPSHQVTQMGQEVILRCVPISNHLYFYWYRQILGQKVEFLVSFYNNEISEKSEIFDDQFSVERPDGSNFTLKIRSTKLEDSAMYFCASRDRGGYGYTFGSGTRLTVV.

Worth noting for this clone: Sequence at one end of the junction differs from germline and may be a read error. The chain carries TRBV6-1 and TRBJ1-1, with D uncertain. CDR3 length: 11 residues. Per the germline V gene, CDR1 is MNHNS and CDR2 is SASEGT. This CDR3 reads CASSANSEAFF. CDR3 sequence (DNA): TGTGCCAGCAGTGCCAACAGTGAAGCTTTCTTT.

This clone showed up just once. The CDR3 protein is CASSEARNTIYF. As DNA, the CDR3 is TGTGCCAGTAGCGAGGCGAGAAACACCATATATTTT. The chain joins TRBV19 to TRBJ1-3, with D hard to call. Trimming shortened V by 6 bases and J by 5 bases, and 8 bases separated the two germline ends. CDR1 LNHDA and CDR2 SQIVND come from the germline V gene (reference sequence). The length of the CDR3 is 12 residues.

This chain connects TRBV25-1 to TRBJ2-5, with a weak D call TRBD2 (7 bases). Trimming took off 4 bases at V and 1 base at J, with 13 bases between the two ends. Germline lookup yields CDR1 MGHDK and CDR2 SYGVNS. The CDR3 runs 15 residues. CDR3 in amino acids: CASSGRGGGQETQYF. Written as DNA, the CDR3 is TGTGCCAGCAGTGGTCGAGGGGGGGGCCAAGAGACCCAGTACTTC.

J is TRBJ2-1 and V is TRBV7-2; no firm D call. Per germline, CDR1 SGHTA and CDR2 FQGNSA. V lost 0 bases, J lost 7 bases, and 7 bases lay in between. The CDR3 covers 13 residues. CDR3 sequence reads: CASSLAIPNEQFF. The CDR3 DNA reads TGTGCCAGCAGCTTAGCCATCCCTAATGAGCAGTTCTTC. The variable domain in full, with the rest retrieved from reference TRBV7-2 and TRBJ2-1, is GAGVSQSPSNKVTEKGKDVELRCDPISGHTALYWYRQSLGQGLEFLIYFQGNSAPDKSGLPSDRFSAERTGGSVSTLTIQRTQQEDSAVYLCASSLAIPNEQFFGPGTRLTVL.

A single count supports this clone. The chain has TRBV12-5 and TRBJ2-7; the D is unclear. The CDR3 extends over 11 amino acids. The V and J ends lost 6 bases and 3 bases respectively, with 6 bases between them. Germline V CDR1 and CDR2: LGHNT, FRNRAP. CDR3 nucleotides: TGTGCTAGTGGCCTGAACTACGAGCAGTACTTC. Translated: CASGLNYEQYF.

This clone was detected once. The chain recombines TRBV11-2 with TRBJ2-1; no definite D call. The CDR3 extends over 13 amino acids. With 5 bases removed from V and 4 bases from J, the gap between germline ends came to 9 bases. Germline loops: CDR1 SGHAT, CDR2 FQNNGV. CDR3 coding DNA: TGTGCCAGCAGCCCCGTTACTTACAATGAGCAGTTCTTC. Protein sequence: CASSPVTYNEQFF.

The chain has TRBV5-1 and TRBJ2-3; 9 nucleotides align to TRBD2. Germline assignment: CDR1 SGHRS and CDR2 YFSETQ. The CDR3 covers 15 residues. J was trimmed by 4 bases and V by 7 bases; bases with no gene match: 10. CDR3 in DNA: TGCGCCAGCGCAACGGCGGGGGGGAAAGCAGATACGCAGTATTTT. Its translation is CASATAGGKADTQYF.

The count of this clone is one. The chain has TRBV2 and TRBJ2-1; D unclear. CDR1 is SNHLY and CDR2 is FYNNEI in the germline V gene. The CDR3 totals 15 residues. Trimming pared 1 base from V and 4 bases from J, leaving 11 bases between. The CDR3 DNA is TGTGCCAGCAGTGAAGGTACAGTCCTATACAATGAGCAGTTCTTC. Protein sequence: CASSEGTVLYNEQFF.

In nucleotides, the CDR3 is TGTGCCAGCTCTATGCTAGCGGGGACCGGAGATACGCAGTATTTT. This codes for CASSMLAGTGDTQYF. The gene calls are TRBV13 and TRBJ2-3, with 9 bases lining up with TRBD2. Germline V gene data show CDR1 as PRHDT and CDR2 as FYEKMQ (reference sequence). The junction had 11 bases not matched to a gene; V was cut back by 8 bases and J by 5 bases. CDR3 length equals 15 residues.

This CDR3 reads CASSTNRGNTDTQYF. In DNA, the CDR3 is TGTGCCAGCAGTACAAACAGGGGGAACACAGATACGCAGTATTTT. The rearrangement joins TRBV6-1 to TRBJ2-3; TRBD1 matches 8 bases. With V trimmed by 5 bases and J by 2 bases, 6 bases remained unmatched. The CDR3 spans 15 residues. CDR1 is MNHNS and CDR2 is SASEGT in the germline V gene.

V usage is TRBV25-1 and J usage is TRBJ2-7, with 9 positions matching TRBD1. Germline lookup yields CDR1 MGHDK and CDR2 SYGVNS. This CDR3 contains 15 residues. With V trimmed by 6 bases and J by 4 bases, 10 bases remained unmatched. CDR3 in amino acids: CASSAGTGFFYEQYF. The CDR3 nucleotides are TGTGCCAGCAGCGCCGGGACAGGGTTCTTTTACGAGCAGTACTTC.

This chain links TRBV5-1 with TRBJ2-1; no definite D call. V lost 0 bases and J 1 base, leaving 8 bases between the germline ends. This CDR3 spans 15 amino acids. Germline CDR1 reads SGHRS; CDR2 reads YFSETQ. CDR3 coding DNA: TGCGCCAGCAGCTTGGTTCTCGAATCCTACAATGAGCAGTTCTTC. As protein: CASSLVLESYNEQFF.

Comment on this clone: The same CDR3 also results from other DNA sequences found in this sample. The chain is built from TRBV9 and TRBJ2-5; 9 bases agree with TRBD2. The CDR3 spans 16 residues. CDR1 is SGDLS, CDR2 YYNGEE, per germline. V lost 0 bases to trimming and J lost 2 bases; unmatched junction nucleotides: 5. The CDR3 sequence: CASSVGGSGGQETQYF. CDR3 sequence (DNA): TGTGCCAGCAGCGTAGGGGGTAGCGGGGGACAAGAGACCCAGTACTTC.

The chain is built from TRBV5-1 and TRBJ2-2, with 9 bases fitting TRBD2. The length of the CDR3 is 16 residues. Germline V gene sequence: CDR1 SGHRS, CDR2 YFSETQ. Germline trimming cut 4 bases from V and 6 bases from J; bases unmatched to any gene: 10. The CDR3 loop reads CASSPAGGPRSGELFF. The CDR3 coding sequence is TGCGCCAGCAGCCCAGCGGGGGGCCCCAGGTCCGGGGAGCTGTTTTTT.

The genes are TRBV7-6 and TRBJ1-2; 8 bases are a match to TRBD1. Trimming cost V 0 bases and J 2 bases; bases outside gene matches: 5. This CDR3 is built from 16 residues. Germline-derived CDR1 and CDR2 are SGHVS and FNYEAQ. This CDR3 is CASSLAPTGANYGYTF. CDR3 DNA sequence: TGTGCCAGCAGCTTAGCACCGACAGGGGCCAACTATGGCTACACCTTC.

The chain's CDR3 is CAISDVGPQPQHF. CDR3 DNA: TGTGCCATCAGTGATGTGGGGCCTCAGCCCCAGCATTTT. This chain links TRBV10-3 with TRBJ1-5; maybe TRBD1 (5 bases). Germline CDR1 reads ENHRY; CDR2 reads SYGVKD. V shed 3 bases and J shed 6 bases, with 9 bases lying between them. This CDR3 spans 13 amino acids.

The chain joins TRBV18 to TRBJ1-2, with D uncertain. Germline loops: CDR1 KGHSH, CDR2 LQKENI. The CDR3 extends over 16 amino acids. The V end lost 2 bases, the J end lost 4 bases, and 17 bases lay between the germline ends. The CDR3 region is CASSPETAQALYGYTF. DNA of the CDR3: TGTGCCAGCTCACCAGAAACGGCTCAGGCGCTCTATGGCTACACCTTC.

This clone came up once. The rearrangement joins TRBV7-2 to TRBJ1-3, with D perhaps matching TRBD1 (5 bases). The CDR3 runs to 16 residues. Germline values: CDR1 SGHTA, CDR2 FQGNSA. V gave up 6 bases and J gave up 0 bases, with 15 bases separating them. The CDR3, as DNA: TGTGCCAGCAGTCCTACAGCGGGACTCTCTGGAAACACCATATATTTT. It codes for CASSPTAGLSGNTIYF.